Below are 31 T cell receptor beta chains sequenced from a single sample in a study of Tregs in tolerant kidney transplant recipients. The assay was immunoSEQ multiplex PCR, and TCRdb's table has in-frame clones only and misses some. The sample holds some 66,000 clones, roughly 90% seen once. Sequenced material: CD8+ T cells from blood, taken before the transplant. The source of these receptors is a human donor who received a combined kidney and bone marrow transplant.

In DNA form, the CDR3 reads TGTGCCAGCAGCCGAACCGGGACAGCCTATGGCTACACCTTC. Protein: CASSRTGTAYGYTF. The chain joins TRBV7-8 to TRBJ1-2, with 7 bases matching TRBD1. V lost 5 bases, J lost 4 bases, and 7 bases stayed unmatched. The CDR3 is made up of 14 amino acids. The germline V gene encodes CDR1 SGHVS and CDR2 FQNEAQ.

In this sample, this clone turned up once. The chain is built from TRBV28 and TRBJ2-2, with D unresolved. V dropped 5 bases and J dropped 0 bases, with 4 bases sitting between them. CDR1 is MDHEN, CDR2 SYDVKM, per germline. The CDR3 is made up of 13 amino acids. The CDR3 spells CASSPANTGELFF. As DNA, the CDR3 is TGTGCCAGCAGTCCCGCGAACACCGGGGAGCTGTTTTTT.

The genes are TRBV5-4 and TRBJ2-5, with a possible D match to TRBD1 (6 bases). Trimming took 5 bases from V and 1 from J, leaving 15 bases between them. The germline V gene encodes CDR1 SGHNT and CDR2 YYREEE (reference sequence). The CDR3 totals 15 residues. This CDR3 is CASSLPGTPQETQYF. CDR3 DNA sequence: TGTGCCAGCAGTTTACCCGGGACACCCCAAGAGACCCAGTACTTC.

The rearrangement links TRBV4-1 to TRBJ1-1, with TRBD1 matching 7 bases. The ends lost 0 bases at V and 3 bases at J; junction bases unmatched: 1. The CDR3 is 14 amino acids. CDR1 and CDR2 (germline): MGHRA, YSYEKL. The chain's CDR3 is CASSQEGGYTEAFF. The CDR3 region has the DNA TGCGCCAGCAGCCAAGAAGGGGGCTACACTGAAGCTTTCTTT.

The gene calls are TRBV18 and TRBJ2-7; 9 bases are shared with TRBD1. Per the germline V gene, CDR1 is KGHSH and CDR2 is LQKENI. The length of the CDR3 is 15 residues. J gave up 1 base and V 3 bases, and 4 bases lay outside the gene matches. The CDR3 loop is CASSPGQGASYEQYF. DNA of the CDR3: TGTGCCAGCTCACCGGGACAGGGAGCATCCTACGAGCAGTACTTC.

The chain uses TRBV28 and TRBJ1-1; 7 nucleotides match TRBD1. V gave up 6 bases and J gave up 3 bases; unmatched junction bases: 4. The CDR3 spans 13 residues. Germline CDR1 is MDHEN and CDR2 is SYDVKM. The CDR3 sequence is CASRAGGYTEAFF. In DNA, the CDR3 is TGTGCCAGCAGAGCAGGGGGATACACTGAAGCTTTCTTT.

This clone was seen a single time. The genes are TRBV4-1 and TRBJ1-2; the D is unclear. Germline CDR1 is MGHRA and CDR2 is YSYEKL. V lost 0 bases to trimming and J lost 3 bases, with 17 bases between them. This CDR3 comprises 17 residues. CDR3 nucleotides: TGCGCCAGCAGCCAAGATTACGGAGTCCTTGACCACTATGGCTACACCTTC. Residues: CASSQDYGVLDHYGYTF.

This clone was recorded once. The genes are TRBV27 and TRBJ1-5; weak D call: TRBD1 (6 bases). CDR1 and CDR2 from the germline V gene are MNHEY and SMNVEV (reference sequence). This CDR3 comprises 13 residues. Trimming cost V 6 bases and J 4 bases, with 10 bases left between them. CDR3 region: CASRDSPNQPQHF. Written as DNA, the CDR3 is TGTGCCAGCAGGGACAGTCCTAATCAGCCCCAGCATTTT.

This chain connects TRBV29-1 to TRBJ2-7, with 12 nucleotides matching TRBD1. This CDR3 is built from 13 residues. The J segment lost 5 bases and the V segment lost 4 bases, leaving 3 bases of the junction unmatched. From germline, CDR1 is SQVTM and CDR2 ANQGSEA. This CDR3 reads CSVAWDRGHEQYF. As DNA, the CDR3 is TGCAGCGTTGCCTGGGACAGGGGGCACGAGCAGTACTTC.

The chain is built from TRBV7-3 and TRBJ2-7; unclear D gene. The germline V and J ends were trimmed by 5 bases and 1 base, with 12 bases remaining between them. This CDR3 contains 14 residues. CDR1 is SGHTA and CDR2 is FQGTGA in the germline V gene. As DNA, the CDR3 is TGTGCCAGCAGCGAGCCCCGGGTGTCCTACGAGCAGTACTTC. Amino acid sequence: CASSEPRVSYEQYF.

This sequence joins TRBV2 and TRBJ1-5; D gene uncertain. Trimming pared 2 bases from V and 1 base from J, leaving 6 bases between. The CDR3 consists of 14 residues. The germline V gene has CDR1 SNHLY and CDR2 FYNNEI. For the CDR3, the DNA is TGTGCCAGCAGTGAACCGGGAAGCAATCAGCCCCAGCATTTT. It codes for CASSEPGSNQPQHF.

V gene TRBV29-1 combines with J gene TRBJ2-7; D is possibly TRBD2 (6 bases). The V gene lost 4 bases and the J gene lost 1 base, with 8 bases spanning the gap. The CDR3 has 12 residues. In germline, CDR1 is SQVTM, CDR2 ANQGSEA. This CDR3 reads CSVVGRSYEQYF. The CDR3 bases are TGCAGCGTTGTAGGGAGGTCCTACGAGCAGTACTTC.

This chain links TRBV29-1 with TRBJ1-2; TRBD1 matches at 7 bases. The CDR3 runs to 13 residues. The germline V gene encodes CDR1 SQVTM and CDR2 ANQGSEA. Losses at the gene ends were 6 bases for V and 7 bases for J; bases not matched to a gene: 11. CDR3 coding DNA: TGCAGCGTGGGGGTGGACAGGATTGGTGGCTACACCTTC. Its translation is CSVGVDRIGGYTF.

V is TRBV5-4 and J is TRBJ2-7; the D gene is possibly TRBD2 (6 bases). CDR1 SGHNT and CDR2 YYREEE come from the germline V gene (reference sequence). Deletions cut 1 base from V and 2 bases from J, with 13 bases between. This CDR3 has 15 residues. CDR3 in amino acids: CASSLSAGTPYEQYF. The CDR3 DNA follows: TGTGCCAGCAGCTTGTCTGCGGGGACCCCCTACGAGCAGTACTTC. Filled out from reference TRBV5-4 and TRBJ2-7, the complete variable domain reads ETGVTQSPTHLIKTRGQQVTLRCSSQSGHNTVSWYQQALGQGPQFIFQYYREEENGRGNFPPRFSGLQFPNYSSELNVNALELDDSALYLCASSLSAGTPYEQYFGPGTRLTVT.

This chain joins TRBV9 and TRBJ2-7; D uncertain. With 0 bases removed from V and 3 bases from J, the gap between germline ends came to 7 bases. Germline lookup yields CDR1 SGDLS and CDR2 YYNGEE. This CDR3 is built from 13 residues. CDR3 DNA: TGTGCCAGCAGCGTAGCTACCAACTACGAGCAGTACTTC. It specifies CASSVATNYEQYF.

The CDR3 DNA reads as TGCGCCAGCAGCCAAGATAGAAGCGGGAACTACGAGCAGTACTTC. Translating gives CASSQDRSGNYEQYF. The gene calls are TRBV4-3 and TRBJ2-7; 7 nucleotides align to TRBD2. This CDR3 region has 15 residues. V shed 0 bases and J 3 bases; nucleotides not matched to a gene: 5. CDR1 is LGHNA, CDR2 YSLEER, per germline.

Here the CDR3 reads CASSYLSGEGINEQFF. The CDR3 coding sequence is TGTGCCAGCAGTTACTTAAGCGGGGAGGGGATAAATGAGCAGTTCTTC. The gene calls are TRBV6-5 and TRBJ2-1; the match to TRBD2 covers 7 bases. There are 16 residues in the CDR3. Germline CDR1 and CDR2: MNHEY and SVGAGI. The V gene end was trimmed by 1 base and the J gene end by 7 bases; junction bases not matched to a gene: 10.

The genes are TRBV5-1 and TRBJ2-1, with no clear D. Trimming shortened V by 5 bases and J by 6 bases, and 6 bases separated the two germline ends. The germline V gene has CDR1 SGHRS and CDR2 YFSETQ. The CDR3 contains 11 residues. This CDR3 is CASSPSNEQFF. CDR3 bases: TGCGCCAGCAGTCCGAGCAATGAGCAGTTCTTC.

The chain is built from TRBV12-2 and TRBJ2-7; the D call in the table, TRBD1, was not verified against the DNA. TRBV12-2 is tagged as a pseudogene. The CDR3 contains 15 residues. CDR3 coding DNA: TGTGCAAGTCGCCCGGGACAGTCTTACTTCTACGAGCAGTACTTC. Translation: CASRPGQSYFYEQYF.

This clone appeared a few times. J is TRBJ2-7 and V is TRBV2, with D unresolved. The CDR3 extends over 12 amino acids. Per the germline V gene, CDR1 is SNHLY and CDR2 is FYNNEI. Deletions cut 4 bases from V and 4 bases from J, with 8 bases between. CDR3: CASSASWYEQYF. CDR3 DNA: TGTGCCAGCAGTGCGAGTTGGTACGAGCAGTACTTC.

The chain recombines TRBV19 with TRBJ2-1, with 9 positions matching TRBD2. Per the germline V gene, CDR1 is LNHDA and CDR2 is SQIVND (reference sequence). The CDR3 length is 18 residues. Trimming took 0 bases from V and 3 from J; bases not matched to a gene: 9. CDR3 nucleotide sequence: TGTGCCAGTAGTATAGAGGCTAGCGGGATTTCGCGCTACAATGAGCAGTTCTTC. This translates into CASSIEASGISRYNEQFF.

This chain links TRBV9 with TRBJ2-7; D possibly corresponds to TRBD2 (5 bases). V lost 2 bases and J lost 0, with 9 bases in between. Germline V gene data show CDR1 as SGDLS and CDR2 as YYNGEE. This CDR3 comprises 14 residues. CDR3 protein: CASSVGLASYEQYF. As DNA, the CDR3 is TGTGCCAGCAGCGTTGGGCTAGCCTCCTACGAGCAGTACTTC.

The chain uses TRBV30 and TRBJ1-4; a possible D gene is TRBD1 (5 bases). The V gene lost 6 bases and the J gene lost 8 bases, with 16 bases spanning the gap. This CDR3 is 13 amino acids long. Germline V gene sequence: CDR1 GTSNPN, CDR2 SVGIG (reference sequence). In DNA, the CDR3 is TGTGCCTGTTCGACAGCGGGGCTGGAAAAACTGTTTTTT. Protein product: CACSTAGLEKLFF.

This rearrangement joins TRBV23-1 to TRBJ1-2; D ambiguous. TRBV23-1 is annotated as an ORF whose role is uncertain. This CDR3 contains 11 residues. Trimming left V 5 bases short and J 8 bases short, with 9 bases between. The CDR3 loop reads CASSCGEGYTF. DNA of the CDR3: TGCGCCAGCAGTTGTGGGGAGGGCTACACCTTC.

The J gene is TRBJ2-2, the V gene TRBV7-6, with 10 bases identical to TRBD2. Per germline, CDR1 SGHVS and CDR2 FNYEAQ. This CDR3 spans 18 amino acids. After removal of 4 bases from V and 5 bases from J, the junction contained 13 bases not matched to a gene. For the CDR3, the DNA is TGTGCCAGCAGCTCAACTTCAGCGGGAGGGCCAAGTACCGGGGAGCTGTTTTTT. This gives the protein CASSSTSAGGPSTGELFF. Supplemented by reference TRBV7-6 and TRBJ2-2, the full variable domain reads GAGVSQSPRYKVTKRGQDVALRCDPISGHVSLYWYRQALGQGPEFLTYFNYEAQQDKSGLPNDRFSAERPEGSISTLTIQRTEQRDSAMYRCASSSTSAGGPSTGELFFGEGSRLTVL.

The chain combines TRBV4-3 with TRBJ2-7; 8 bases map to TRBD2. The germline V gene encodes CDR1 LGHNA and CDR2 YSLEER. This CDR3 contains 15 residues. V was clipped by 0 bases and J by 3 bases; unmatched bases: 4. CDR3 nucleotide sequence: TGCGCCAGCAGCCAAGATCGGGCGGGAGGCTACGAGCAGTACTTC. It is translated as CASSQDRAGGYEQYF.

The chain carries TRBV10-3 and TRBJ2-1; weak D call: TRBD2 (5 bases). The CDR3 contains 12 residues. The germline V gene has CDR1 ENHRY and CDR2 SYGVKD. V lost 3 bases, J lost 9 bases, and 9 bases lay in between. CDR3: CAISDEGAEQFF. DNA for the CDR3: TGTGCCATCAGTGATGAGGGCGCTGAGCAGTTCTTC.

The genes are TRBV7-9 and TRBJ2-1, with 7 bases lining up with TRBD1. Germline values: CDR1 SEHNR, CDR2 FQNEAQ (reference sequence). The CDR3 has 14 residues. Losses at the gene ends were 3 bases for V and 6 bases for J; bases not matched to a gene: 5. For the CDR3, the DNA is TGTGCCAGCAGCTTGCCGAACAGGGGCAATGAGCAGTTCTTC. It codes for CASSLPNRGNEQFF.

V gene TRBV4-2 combines with J gene TRBJ2-1; 11 nucleotides agree with TRBD2. Trimming at V came to 2 bases and at J to 6 bases, leaving 12 bases not matched to a gene. The germline V gene encodes CDR1 LGHNA and CDR2 YNFKEQ. This CDR3 is 18 amino acids long. The CDR3 DNA sequence: TGTGCCAGCAGCCAACCCTGGGGTAGCGGGGGGGCGCTCAATGAGCAGTTCTTC. It specifies CASSQPWGSGGALNEQFF.

Concerning this clone: At one end, the junction sequence differs from germline, possibly due to a read error. This rearrangement joins TRBV28 to TRBJ2-7; 8 bases are shared with TRBD2. From germline, CDR1 is MDHEN and CDR2 SYDVKM. The CDR3 has 15 amino acids. CDR3 sequence reads: CASRLLAGRSYEQYF. Here the CDR3 DNA reads TGTGCCAGCAGATTATTAGCGGGGCGGTCCTACGAGCAGTACTTC.

This chain joins TRBV5-4 and TRBJ2-7; 9 bases are shared with TRBD2. The CDR3 contains 14 residues. Losses at the gene ends were 4 bases for V and 3 bases for J; bases not matched to a gene: 5. Germline V gene data show CDR1 as SGHNT and CDR2 as YYREEE (reference sequence). The CDR3 region is CASSSGLASYEQYF. CDR3 DNA sequence: TGTGCCAGCAGCAGCGGACTAGCGAGCTACGAGCAGTACTTC.